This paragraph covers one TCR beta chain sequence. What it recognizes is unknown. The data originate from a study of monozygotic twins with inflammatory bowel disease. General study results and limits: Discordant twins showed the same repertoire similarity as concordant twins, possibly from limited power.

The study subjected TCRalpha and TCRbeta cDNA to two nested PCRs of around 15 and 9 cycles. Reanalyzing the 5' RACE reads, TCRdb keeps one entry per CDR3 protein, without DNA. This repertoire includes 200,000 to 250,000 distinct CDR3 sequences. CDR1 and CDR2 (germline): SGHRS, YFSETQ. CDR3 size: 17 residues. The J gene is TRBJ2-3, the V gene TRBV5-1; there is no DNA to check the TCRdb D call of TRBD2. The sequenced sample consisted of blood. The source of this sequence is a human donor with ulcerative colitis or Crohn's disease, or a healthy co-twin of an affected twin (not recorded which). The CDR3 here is CASSRDPLAANTDTQYF.